Sequencing of this TCR beta chain was carried out in a study of technical replicates of blood from a handful of donors. CDR1 is SGHDT and CDR2 is YYEEEE in the germline V gene. V lost 0 bases to trimming and J lost 2 bases; unmatched junction nucleotides: 1. This CDR3 spans 14 amino acids. Profiled with immunoSEQ multiplex PCR; TCRdb holds only in-frame clones, not every one. This table holds over 65,000 clones, around 97% found once. The receptor was isolated from a human donor in good health. What was sequenced was T cells isolated from PBMCs. The V gene is TRBV5-6, the J gene TRBJ2-5, with 7 positions matching TRBD2. DNA of the CDR3: TGTGCCAGCAGCTTGGCGGGAGGTCAAGAGACCCAGTACTTC. This translates into CASSLAGGQETQYF.